This is a list of T cell receptor beta chains from one sample in a study of blood T cell repertoires in COVID-19. Produced via immunoSEQ multiplex PCR; TCRdb's table is partial and in-frame only. Among roughly 280,000 clones listed, roughly 86% were seen once. The sample was peripheral blood. The receptors originated from a woman aged 55-75 years with COVID-19, enrolled during active disease. Each CDR3 is given with its conserved first and last residue. Each record gives: D gene, V gene, J gene, CDR3 length, CDR3 protein, CDR3 DNA. D genes are given only for firm matches.

TRBD2	TRBV7-8	TRBJ2-7	15	CASSLGTSGSYEQYF	TGTGCCAGCAGCTTAGGGACTAGCGGGAGTTACGAGCAGTACTTC
-	TRBV5-5	TRBJ1-1	16	CASSTQFTGVNTEAFF	TGTGCCAGCAGCACACAATTTACCGGGGTGAACACTGAAGCTTTCTTT
TRBD2	TRBV28	TRBJ2-7	15	CASSPPGLAGFEQYF	TGTGCCAGCAGCCCCCCGGGACTAGCGGGATTCGAGCAGTACTTC
-	TRBV9	TRBJ2-1	15	CASSSRDFRYNEQFF	TGTGCCAGCAGCTCCCGGGACTTCCGCTACAATGAGCAGTTCTTC
-	TRBV6-5	TRBJ1-6	15	CASRGAAGAGSPLHF	TGTGCCAGCAGGGGGGCGGCGGGGGCAGGATCACCCCTCCACTTT
TRBD2	TRBV6-5	TRBJ2-7	15	CASSPTGTSSYEQYF	TGTGCCAGCAGTCCGACCGGGACTAGCTCCTACGAGCAGTACTTC
TRBD2	TRBV2	TRBJ2-7	15	CASSAGLAAPYEQYF	TGTGCCAGCAGTGCGGGACTAGCGGCGCCCTACGAGCAGTACTTC
-	TRBV18	TRBJ1-2	13	CASSPLELSGYTF	TGTGCCAGCTCACCCCTCGAACTAAGTGGCTACACCTTC
-	TRBV15	TRBJ2-3	15	CATSRDQGGPDTQYF	TGTGCCACCAGCAGAGATCAGGGGGGCCCAGATACGCAGTATTTT
TRBD1	TRBV18	TRBJ1-3	17	CASSARGTGLSGNTIYF	TGTGCCAGCTCAGCAAGAGGGACAGGTCTCTCTGGAAACACCATATATTTT
TRBD1	TRBV6-5	TRBJ2-2	14	CASMRQGYTGELFF	TGTGCCAGCATGAGACAGGGTTACACCGGGGAGCTGTTTTTT
-	TRBV19	TRBJ1-4	14	CASSMGQENEKLFF	TGTGCCAGTAGTATGGGGCAGGAAAATGAAAAACTGTTTTTT
TRBD1	TRBV3-1/TRBV3-2	TRBJ2-1	15	CASSLPGQGFFEQFF	TGTGCCAGCAGCCTTCCGGGACAGGGATTTTTCGAGCAGTTCTTC
TRBD2	TRBV15	TRBJ2-3	17	CATSSRSGTSVIDTQYF	TGTGCCACCAGCAGTCGATCCGGGACTAGCGTAATAGATACGCAGTATTTT
TRBD1	TRBV18	TRBJ1-5	14	CASSLKDRAQPQHF	TGTGCCAGCTCACTAAAGGACAGGGCGCAGCCCCAGCATTTT
TRBD2	TRBV4-1	TRBJ2-1	15	CASSQEILAGNEQFF	TGCGCCAGCAGCCAAGAGATATTAGCGGGGAATGAGCAGTTCTTC